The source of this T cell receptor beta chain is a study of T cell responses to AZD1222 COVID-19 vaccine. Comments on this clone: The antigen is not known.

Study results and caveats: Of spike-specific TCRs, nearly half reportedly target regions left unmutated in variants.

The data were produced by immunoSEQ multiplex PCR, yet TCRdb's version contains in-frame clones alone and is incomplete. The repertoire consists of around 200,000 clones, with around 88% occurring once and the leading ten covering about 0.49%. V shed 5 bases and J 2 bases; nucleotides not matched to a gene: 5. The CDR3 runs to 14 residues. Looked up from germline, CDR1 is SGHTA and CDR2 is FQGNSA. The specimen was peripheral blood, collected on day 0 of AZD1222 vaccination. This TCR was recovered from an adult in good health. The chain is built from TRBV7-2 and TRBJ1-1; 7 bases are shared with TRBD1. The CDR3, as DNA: TGTGCCAGCAGCGAGGGGGCATTTAACACTGAAGCTTTCTTT. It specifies CASSEGAFNTEAFF.